The clone carrying this T cell receptor (beta chain) came up many times. Its antigen remains unidentified. This sample stems from a study of T cell repertoires in cytomegalovirus infection. Study-wide results and limits: There were carriers of CMV plus the relevant HLA, and cumulative public TCR beta family frequency identified them.

V was shortened by 3 bases and J by 1 base, with 12 bases between the two germline ends. CDR3 length equals 15 residues. Germline V gives CDR1 SGHTA, CDR2 FQGNSA. TCRdb re-called the reads through MiXCR, storing one row per CDR3 protein. The profile shows around 290,000 distinct CDR3 sequences, roughly 26% of them singletons. The receptor comes from a human donor in good health (CMV status not recorded). Some clones in this sample may be carry-over from other donors' samples. The sample was PBMCs. The chain uses TRBV7-2 and TRBJ2-5; D is ambiguous. The CDR3 sequence: CASSLYQTPQETQYF. The CDR3 DNA sequence: TGTGCCAGCAGCTTGTACCAGACGCCCCAAGAGACCCAGTACTTC.